The 25 T cell receptor beta chains in this list originate from one sample, sequenced in a study of CD8 T cells in Susac syndrome. With random hexamers, 0.5 to 1 ug RNA was reverse transcribed. TCRdb recomputed calls from the immunoSEQ multiplex PCR reads with MiXCR, one row per CDR3 protein. The sample contains roughly 180,000 distinct CDR3 sequences, around 94% of which appear only once. What was sequenced was CD4+ T cells from PBMCs. The source is a human donor with Susac syndrome.

The CDR3 sequence is CSAVTPYSGRTYEQYF. As DNA, the CDR3 is TGCAGTGCTGTTACCCCTTATAGCGGGAGGACCTACGAGCAGTACTTC. The V gene is TRBV20-1, the J gene TRBJ2-7; TRBD2 agrees at 10 bases. The ends lost 5 bases at V and 2 bases at J; junction bases unmatched: 12. The germline CDR1 and CDR2 sequences are DFQATT and SNEGSKA (reference sequence). This CDR3 is built from 16 residues.

The chain employs TRBV27 and TRBJ2-5; 12 bases map to TRBD2. Per germline, CDR1 MNHEY and CDR2 SMNVEV (reference sequence). This CDR3 is 16 amino acids long. J lost 0 bases, V lost 5 bases, and 4 bases had no gene match. As DNA, the CDR3 is TGTGCCAGCAGTACCACTAGCGGGGGGCACCAAGAGACCCAGTACTTC. Translation: CASSTTSGGHQETQYF.

The J gene is TRBJ1-2, the V gene TRBV29-1, with D maybe TRBD1 (5 bases). The CDR3 runs 14 residues. Germline V lookup: CDR1 SQVTM, CDR2 ANQGSEA. V lost 6 bases and J lost 0, with 14 bases in between. CDR3 nucleotide sequence: TGCAGCGTCGGGGGAGGGCTAGCTAACTATGGCTACACCTTC. As protein: CSVGGGLANYGYTF.

The chain employs TRBV6-5 and TRBJ1-2; D not certain. CDR1 is MNHEY, CDR2 SVGAGI, per germline. The CDR3 totals 11 residues. V dropped 2 bases and J dropped 8 bases, with 6 bases sitting between them. The CDR3 DNA is TGTGCCAGCAGTTACGGGTTGGGCTACACCTTC. This codes for CASSYGLGYTF.

The V and J genes are TRBV28 and TRBJ2-2; D possibly uses TRBD1 or TRBD2 (6 bases each). Trimming took off 1 base at V and 6 bases at J, with 21 bases between the two ends. Germline-derived CDR1 and CDR2 are MDHEN and SYDVKM. The CDR3 extends over 18 amino acids. As DNA, the CDR3 is TGTGCCAGCAGTTTATTGACGCTTGGGGGGCGCGGGTCCGGGGAGCTGTTTTTT. This codes for CASSLLTLGGRGSGELFF.

This clonotype was detected once. The genes are TRBV12-3 or TRBV12-4 and TRBJ2-3; 8 nucleotides line up with TRBD1. The CDR3 totals 16 residues. With V trimmed by 6 bases and J by 0 bases, 8 bases remained unmatched. Written as DNA, the CDR3 is TGTGCCAGCAGCCTACAGGGGGATACTAGCACAGATACGCAGTATTTT. Translated, it gives CASSLQGDTSTDTQYF.

The V call is TRBV7-9, the J call TRBJ2-1, with 9 nucleotides matching TRBD2. Unmatched junction bases numbered 10, after V lost 5 bases and J lost 2 bases. The CDR3 has 17 amino acids. CDR1 SEHNR and CDR2 FQNEAQ come from the germline V gene (reference sequence). The CDR3 nucleotides are TGTGCCAGCAGCGGAGGGGTATGGACTAGCGCCTACAATGAGCAGTTCTTC. Translation: CASSGGVWTSAYNEQFF.

CDR3 amino acids: CASSPPENGANVLTF. The CDR3 nucleotides read TGTGCCAGCTCACCACCGGAAAATGGGGCCAACGTCCTGACTTTC. The chain couples TRBV18 to TRBJ2-6, with D uncertain. The CDR3 is 15 amino acids. Germline lookup yields CDR1 KGHSH and CDR2 LQKENI. Deletions cut 0 bases from V and 3 bases from J, with 6 bases between.

The chain links TRBV15 to TRBJ2-3; maybe TRBD1 (7 bases). CDR1 and CDR2 from the germline V gene are LNHNV and YYDKDF (reference sequence). The length of the CDR3 is 20 residues. Trimming left V 3 bases short and J 6 bases short, with 31 bases between. The CDR3 reads CATSRGGTAAGTTVGDTQYF. CDR3 sequence (DNA): TGTGCCACCAGCAGGGGCGGGACAGCGGCCGGGACAACGGTGGGGGATACGCAGTATTTT.

The genes are TRBV24-1 and TRBJ2-2; tentatively, D is TRBD1 (7 bases). The CDR3 has 17 residues. The V gene's germline CDR1 is KGHDR and CDR2 SFDVKD. V lost 5 bases to trimming and J lost 0 bases, with 15 bases between them. CDR3 sequence reads: CATSGAGQFANTGELFF. CDR3 nucleotides: TGTGCCACCAGTGGTGCGGGACAGTTCGCGAACACCGGGGAGCTGTTTTTT.

V and J are TRBV3-1 and TRBJ1-2; tentatively, D is TRBD1 (6 bases). Trimming pared 1 base from V and 3 bases from J, leaving 9 bases between. Per the germline V gene, CDR1 is LGHDT and CDR2 is YNNKEL (reference sequence). The CDR3 spans 14 residues. As DNA, the CDR3 is TGTGCCAGCAGCCAAGCGGGGGCCCACTATGGCTACACCTTC. Amino acid sequence: CASSQAGAHYGYTF.

The chain couples TRBV7-8 to TRBJ2-7; possibly TRBD1 for D (5 bases). Per germline, CDR1 SGHVS and CDR2 FQNEAQ. The CDR3 is 15 residues long. The V gene lost 2 bases and the J gene lost 2 bases, with 13 bases spanning the gap. CDR3: CASSLRQTPAYEQYF. The CDR3 DNA is TGTGCCAGCAGCTTAAGACAGACTCCTGCCTACGAGCAGTACTTC.

The rearrangement joins TRBV5-1 to TRBJ1-2, with D maybe TRBD1 (5 bases). The CDR3 contains 14 residues. Germline CDR1 reads SGHRS; CDR2 reads YFSETQ. Trimming left V 4 bases short and J 4 bases short, with 14 bases between. For the CDR3, the DNA is TGCGCCAGCAGCCCGGGGACCTTCGGCTATGGCTACACCTTC. Its protein product is CASSPGTFGYGYTF.

J is TRBJ1-2 and V is TRBV29-1; maybe TRBD1 (5 bases). The germline gives CDR1 SQVTM, CDR2 ANQGSEA. Trimming left V 2 bases short and J 10 bases short, with 8 bases between. This CDR3 has 10 amino acids. This CDR3 is CSVEPGPYTF. The CDR3 nucleotides are TGCAGCGTTGAACCAGGGCCCTACACCTTC.

The chain couples TRBV24-1 to TRBJ2-3; possible D gene TRBD1, 5 bases. This CDR3 is built from 12 residues. The V gene's germline CDR1 is KGHDR and CDR2 SFDVKD. V lost 5 bases, J lost 5 bases, and 7 bases lay in between. Here the CDR3 reads CATSGTRDTQYF. The CDR3 region has the DNA TGTGCCACCAGTGGGACAAGAGATACGCAGTATTTT.

The rearrangement links TRBV10-3 to TRBJ1-1; D is unresolved. CDR3 length: 13 residues. The ends were cut back, 3 bases at V and 4 bases at J, with 9 bases in the middle. Looked up from germline, CDR1 is ENHRY and CDR2 is SYGVKD. CDR3 loop: CAISDTLSTEAFF. The CDR3 nucleotides read TGTGCCATCAGTGACACCCTGAGCACTGAAGCTTTCTTT.

The chain has TRBV28 and TRBJ2-3, with D tentatively TRBD2 (6 bases). The CDR3 length is 14 residues. The ends were cut back, 2 bases at V and 3 bases at J, with 9 bases in the middle. Looked up from germline, CDR1 is MDHEN and CDR2 is SYDVKM. CDR3 DNA sequence: TGTGCCAGCAGTTTAGGCGGGATAACAGATACGCAGTATTTT. This translates into CASSLGGITDTQYF.

The rearrangement joins TRBV29-1 to TRBJ1-2, with D perhaps matching TRBD1 (6 bases). V was trimmed by 4 bases and J by 1 base, leaving 16 bases between them. Looked up from germline, CDR1 is SQVTM and CDR2 is ANQGSEA. This CDR3 comprises 15 residues. The CDR3 protein is CSVGGAFEGNYGYTF. The CDR3 DNA sequence: TGCAGCGTTGGGGGGGCTTTCGAGGGTAACTATGGCTACACCTTC.

V is TRBV9 and J is TRBJ2-1, with 10 bases fitting TRBD2. Looked up from germline, CDR1 is SGDLS and CDR2 is YYNGEE. CDR3 length equals 16 residues. V shed 5 bases, J shed 4 bases, and the junction held 9 bases outside the gene matches. CDR3 nucleotides: TGTGCCAGCAGTGGGGGGGGACTAGCGAGTTACAATGAGCAGTTCTTC. Translation gives CASSGGGLASYNEQFF.

The gene calls are TRBV29-1 and TRBJ2-6; maybe TRBD2 (5 bases). Per germline, CDR1 SQVTM and CDR2 ANQGSEA. Deletions cut 5 bases from V and 0 bases from J, with 8 bases between. The CDR3 covers 14 residues. Written as DNA, the CDR3 is TGCAGCGTTTTACTAGTCTCTGGGGCCAACGTCCTGACTTTC. This gives the protein CSVLLVSGANVLTF.

The chain carries TRBV3-1 and TRBJ2-4, with D maybe TRBD2 (5 bases). Germline loops: CDR1 LGHDT, CDR2 YNNKEL (reference sequence). The CDR3 length is 15 residues. With 3 bases removed from V and 4 bases from J, the gap between germline ends came to 13 bases. CDR3 nucleotides: TGTGCCAGCAGCCATGGGAGTCCGCGGAAAAACATTCAGTACTTC. Amino acids: CASSHGSPRKNIQYF.

This chain links TRBV7-9 with TRBJ2-3; possible D gene TRBD2, 6 bases. From germline, CDR1 is SEHNR and CDR2 FQNEAQ (reference sequence). Trimming shortened V by 5 bases and J by 0 bases, and 24 bases separated the two germline ends. This CDR3 is 19 amino acids long. The CDR3 spells CASSSYGRMGGRSTDTQYF. The CDR3 region has the DNA TGTGCCAGCAGCAGCTACGGGCGGATGGGGGGAAGGAGCACAGATACGCAGTATTTT.

This clonotype was seen once. This chain connects TRBV6-2 or TRBV6-3 to TRBJ1-1, with D unclear. The CDR3 contains 13 residues. Germline CDR1 reads MNHEY; CDR2 reads SVGEGT. Trimming took 6 bases from V and 4 from J, leaving 12 bases between them. The DNA for the CDR3 is TGTGCCAGCAGCGTGGGCGGGCCCACTGAAGCTTTCTTT. Protein: CASSVGGPTEAFF.

The rearrangement joins TRBV23-1 to TRBJ1-1; D might be TRBD1 (5 bases). TRBV23-1 is given ORF status, its function remaining uncertain. The V end lost 4 bases, the J end lost 1 base, and 10 bases lay between the germline ends. CDR3 length: 14 amino acids. The DNA for the CDR3 is TGCGCCAGCAGTCTAACAGACAGGAACACTGAAGCTTTCTTT. It encodes CASSLTDRNTEAFF.

The chain is built from TRBV15 and TRBJ1-2, with D tentatively TRBD1 (5 bases). V was pared by 3 bases and J by 7 bases, with 12 bases between. This CDR3 comprises 13 residues. Germline CDR1 reads LNHNV; CDR2 reads YYDKDF (reference sequence). CDR3 in DNA: TGTGCCACCAGCAGGGGGGGGGACCGTGGCTACACCTTC. Amino acids: CATSRGGDRGYTF.